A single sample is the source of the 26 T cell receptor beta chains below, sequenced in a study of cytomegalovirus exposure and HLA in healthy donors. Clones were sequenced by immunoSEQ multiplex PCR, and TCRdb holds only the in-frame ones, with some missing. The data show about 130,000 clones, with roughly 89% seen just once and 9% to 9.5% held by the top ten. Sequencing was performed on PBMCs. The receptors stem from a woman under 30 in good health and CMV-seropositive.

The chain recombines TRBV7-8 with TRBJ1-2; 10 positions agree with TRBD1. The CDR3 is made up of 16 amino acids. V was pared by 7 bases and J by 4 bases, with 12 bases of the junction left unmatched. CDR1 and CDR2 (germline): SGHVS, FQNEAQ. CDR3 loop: CASTTDRGRRGYGYTF. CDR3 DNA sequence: TGTGCCAGCACAACCGACAGGGGGCGGAGGGGCTATGGCTACACCTTC.

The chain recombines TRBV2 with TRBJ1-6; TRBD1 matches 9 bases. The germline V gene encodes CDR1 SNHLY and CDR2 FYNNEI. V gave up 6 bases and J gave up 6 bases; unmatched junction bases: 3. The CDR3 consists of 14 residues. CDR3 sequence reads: CASSVQGANSPLHF. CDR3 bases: TGTGCCAGCAGCGTACAGGGGGCTAATTCACCCCTCCACTTT.

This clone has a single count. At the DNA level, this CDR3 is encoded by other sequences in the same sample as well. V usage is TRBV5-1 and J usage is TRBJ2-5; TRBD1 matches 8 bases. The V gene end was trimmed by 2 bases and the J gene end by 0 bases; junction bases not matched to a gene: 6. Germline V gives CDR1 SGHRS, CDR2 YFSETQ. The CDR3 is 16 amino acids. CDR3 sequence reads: CASSFSGGGYQETQYF. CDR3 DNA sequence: TGCGCCAGCAGCTTCTCAGGGGGCGGGTACCAAGAGACCCAGTACTTC.

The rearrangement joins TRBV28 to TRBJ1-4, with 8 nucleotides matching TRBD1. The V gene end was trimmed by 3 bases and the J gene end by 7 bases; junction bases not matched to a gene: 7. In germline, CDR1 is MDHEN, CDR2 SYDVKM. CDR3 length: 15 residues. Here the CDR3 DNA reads TGTGCCAGCAGTTTGTCAGGGGGCGGAGGTGAAAAACTGTTTTTT. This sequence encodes CASSLSGGGGEKLFF.

CDR3 protein: CASSSGVLNSPLHF. The CDR3 nucleotides read TGTGCCAGCAGCTCGGGAGTGTTGAATTCACCCCTCCACTTT. This rearrangement joins TRBV7-6 to TRBJ1-6; D not certain. V was trimmed by 4 bases and J by 7 bases, leaving 11 bases between them. The germline CDR1 and CDR2 sequences are SGHVS and FNYEAQ. The CDR3 spans 14 residues.

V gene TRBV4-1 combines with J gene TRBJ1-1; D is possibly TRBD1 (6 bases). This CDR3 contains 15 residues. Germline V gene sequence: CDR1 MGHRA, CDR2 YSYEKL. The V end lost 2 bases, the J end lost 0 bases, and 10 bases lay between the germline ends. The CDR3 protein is CASSQPGVMNTEAFF. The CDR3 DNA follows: TGCGCCAGCAGCCAACCAGGGGTTATGAACACTGAAGCTTTCTTT.

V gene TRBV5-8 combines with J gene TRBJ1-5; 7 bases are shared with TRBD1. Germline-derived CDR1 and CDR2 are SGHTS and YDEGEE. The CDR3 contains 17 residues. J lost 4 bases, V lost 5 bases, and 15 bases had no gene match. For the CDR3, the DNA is TGTGCCAGCAGGTCCCCCCTTTACAGGGGCCTTAATCAGCCCCAGCATTTT. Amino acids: CASRSPLYRGLNQPQHF.

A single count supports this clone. For the CDR3, the DNA is TGTGCCAGCAGTTACTCGACAGGGGGTAACTATGGCTACACCTTC. It codes for CASSYSTGGNYGYTF. The chain couples TRBV6-5 to TRBJ1-2, with TRBD1 identical over 9 bases. V was pared by 0 bases and J by 1 base, with 0 bases of the junction left unmatched. The germline gives CDR1 MNHEY, CDR2 SVGAGI. The CDR3 is made up of 15 amino acids.

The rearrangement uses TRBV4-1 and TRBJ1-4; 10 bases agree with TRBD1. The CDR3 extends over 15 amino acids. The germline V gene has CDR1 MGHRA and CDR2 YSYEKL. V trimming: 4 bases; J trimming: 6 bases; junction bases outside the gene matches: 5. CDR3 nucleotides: TGCGCCAGCAGCCCAGCCGGGACAGGGGATGAAAAACTGTTTTTT. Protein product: CASSPAGTGDEKLFF.

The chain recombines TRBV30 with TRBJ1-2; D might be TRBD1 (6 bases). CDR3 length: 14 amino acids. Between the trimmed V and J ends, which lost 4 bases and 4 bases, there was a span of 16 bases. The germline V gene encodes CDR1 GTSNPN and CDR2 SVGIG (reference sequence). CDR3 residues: CAWTFDGQLYGYTF. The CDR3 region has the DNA TGTGCCTGGACCTTTGATGGACAGCTCTATGGCTACACCTTC. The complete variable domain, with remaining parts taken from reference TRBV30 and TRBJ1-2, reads SQTIHQWPATLVQPVGSPLSLECTVEGTSNPNLYWYRQAAGRGLQLLFYSVGIGQISSEVPQNLSASRPQDRQFILSSKKLLLSDSGFYLCAWTFDGQLYGYTFGSGTRLTVV.

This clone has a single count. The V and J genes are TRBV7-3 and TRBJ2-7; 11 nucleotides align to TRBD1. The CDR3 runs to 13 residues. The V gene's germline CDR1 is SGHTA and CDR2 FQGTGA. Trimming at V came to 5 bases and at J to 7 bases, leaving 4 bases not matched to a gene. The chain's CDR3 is CASSVGTGGEQYF. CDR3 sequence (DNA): TGTGCCAGCAGCGTCGGGACAGGGGGGGAGCAGTACTTC.

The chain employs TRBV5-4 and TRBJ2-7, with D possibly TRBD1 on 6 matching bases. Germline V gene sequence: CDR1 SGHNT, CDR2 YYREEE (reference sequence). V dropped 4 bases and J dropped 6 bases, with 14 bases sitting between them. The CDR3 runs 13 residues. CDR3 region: CASSPDKGVEQYF. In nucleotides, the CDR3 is TGTGCCAGCAGCCCTGATAAGGGGGTCGAGCAGTACTTC.

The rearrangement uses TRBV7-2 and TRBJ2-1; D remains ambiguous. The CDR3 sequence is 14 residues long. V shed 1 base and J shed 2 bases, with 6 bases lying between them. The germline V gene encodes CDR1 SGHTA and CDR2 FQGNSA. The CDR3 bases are TGTGCCAGCAGCTTAGTGTCGGCCTACAATGAGCAGTTCTTC. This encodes CASSLVSAYNEQFF. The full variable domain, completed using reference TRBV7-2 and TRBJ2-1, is GAGVSQSPSNKVTEKGKDVELRCDPISGHTALYWYRQSLGQGLEFLIYFQGNSAPDKSGLPSDRFSAERTGGSVSTLTIQRTQQEDSAVYLCASSLVSAYNEQFFGPGTRLTVL.

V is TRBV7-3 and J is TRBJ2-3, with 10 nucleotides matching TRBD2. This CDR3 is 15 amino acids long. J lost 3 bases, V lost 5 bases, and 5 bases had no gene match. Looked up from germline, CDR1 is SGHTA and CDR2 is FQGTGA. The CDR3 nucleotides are TGTGCCAGCAGCACCACTAGCGGGGTGACAGATACGCAGTATTTT. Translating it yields CASSTTSGVTDTQYF.

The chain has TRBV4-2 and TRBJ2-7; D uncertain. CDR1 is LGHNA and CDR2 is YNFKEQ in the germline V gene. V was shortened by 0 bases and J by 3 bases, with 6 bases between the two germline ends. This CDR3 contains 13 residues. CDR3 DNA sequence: TGTGCCAGCAGCCAAGAGGCCCTCTACGAGCAGTACTTC. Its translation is CASSQEALYEQYF.

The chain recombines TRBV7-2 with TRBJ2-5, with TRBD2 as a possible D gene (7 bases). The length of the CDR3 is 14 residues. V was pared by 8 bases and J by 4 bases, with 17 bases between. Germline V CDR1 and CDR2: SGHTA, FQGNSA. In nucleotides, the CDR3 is TGTGCCAGCTTGACCGGGGGGCTGGGAGAGACCCAGTACTTC. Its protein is CASLTGGLGETQYF.

For the CDR3, the DNA is TGTGCCAGTAGTTCGGGACACCTCTCTGGGGCCAACGTCCTGACTTTC. Translated, it gives CASSSGHLSGANVLTF. The chain uses TRBV19 and TRBJ2-6; maybe TRBD1 (6 bases). The CDR3 runs 16 residues. Germline CDR1 LNHDA, CDR2 SQIVND (reference sequence). V lost 5 bases, J lost 0 bases, and 11 bases lay in between.

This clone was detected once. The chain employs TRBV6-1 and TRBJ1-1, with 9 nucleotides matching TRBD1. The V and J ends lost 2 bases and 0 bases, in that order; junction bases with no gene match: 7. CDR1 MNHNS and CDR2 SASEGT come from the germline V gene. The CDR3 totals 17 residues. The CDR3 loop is CASSEPYRGRMNTEAFF. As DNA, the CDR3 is TGTGCCAGCAGTGAACCATACAGGGGGCGCATGAACACTGAAGCTTTCTTT.

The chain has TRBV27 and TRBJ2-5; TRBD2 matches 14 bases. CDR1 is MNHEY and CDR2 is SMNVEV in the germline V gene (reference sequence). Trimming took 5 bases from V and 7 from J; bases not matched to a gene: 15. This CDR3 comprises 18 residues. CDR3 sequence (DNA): TGTGCCAGCAGTCCGACCGCTAGACTAGCGGGGGGGCGGGGGACCCAGTACTTC. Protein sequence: CASSPTARLAGGRGTQYF.

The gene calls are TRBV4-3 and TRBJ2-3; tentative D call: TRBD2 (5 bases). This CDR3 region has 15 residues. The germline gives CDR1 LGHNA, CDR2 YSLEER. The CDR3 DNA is TGCGCGGCTACGACCCCCCAGCGGCACACAGATACGCAGTATTTT. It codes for CAATTPQRHTDTQYF.

The CDR3, as DNA: TGTGCCAGCACAGGGGGCGCGGGGGAGCTGTTTTTT. Its protein is CASTGGAGELFF. The chain has TRBV6-4 and TRBJ2-2; 8 bases line up with TRBD1. This CDR3 contains 12 residues. Germline V gene lookup returns CDR1 MRHNA and CDR2 SNTAGT. V dropped 7 bases and J dropped 8; count of bases not matched to a gene: 3.

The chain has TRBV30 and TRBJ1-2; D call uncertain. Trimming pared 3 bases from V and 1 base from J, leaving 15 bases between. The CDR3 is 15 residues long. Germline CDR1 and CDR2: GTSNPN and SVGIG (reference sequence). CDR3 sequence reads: CAWSKTRRGNYGYTF. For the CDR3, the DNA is TGTGCCTGGAGCAAGACCCGACGAGGTAACTATGGCTACACCTTC. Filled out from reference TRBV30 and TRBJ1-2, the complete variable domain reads SQTIHQWPATLVQPVGSPLSLECTVEGTSNPNLYWYRQAAGRGLQLLFYSVGIGQISSEVPQNLSASRPQDRQFILSSKKLLLSDSGFYLCAWSKTRRGNYGYTFGSGTRLTVV.

The CDR3 loop reads CASSLEGQRQGLGFYGYTF. In DNA form, the CDR3 reads TGCGCCAGCAGCTTGGAGGGGCAGCGACAGGGCCTGGGTTTTTATGGCTACACCTTC. The chain joins TRBV5-1 to TRBJ1-2; 7 bases fit TRBD1. Germline loops: CDR1 SGHRS, CDR2 YFSETQ. With V trimmed by 0 bases and J by 5 bases, 19 bases remained unmatched. The CDR3 is 19 amino acids. The whole variable domain, filled in from reference TRBV5-1 and TRBJ1-2, reads KAGVTQTPRYLIKTRGQQVTLSCSPISGHRSVSWYQQTPGQGLQFLFEYFSETQRNKGNFPGRFSGRQFSNSRSEMNVSTLELGDSALYLCASSLEGQRQGLGFYGYTFGSGTRLTVV.

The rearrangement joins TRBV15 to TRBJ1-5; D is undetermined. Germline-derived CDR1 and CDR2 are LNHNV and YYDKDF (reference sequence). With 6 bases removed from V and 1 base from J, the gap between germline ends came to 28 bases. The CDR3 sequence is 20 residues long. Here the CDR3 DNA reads TGTGCCACCAGTGGCTCGACGGGAAACCCGCTATTATCCAGCAATCAGCCCCAGCATTTT. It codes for CATSGSTGNPLLSSNQPQHF.

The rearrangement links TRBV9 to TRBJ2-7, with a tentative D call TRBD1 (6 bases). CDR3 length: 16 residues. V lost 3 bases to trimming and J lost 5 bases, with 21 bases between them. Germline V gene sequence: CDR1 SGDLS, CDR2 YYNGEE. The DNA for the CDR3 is TGTGCCAGCAGCGCCCGGGGTCGCGACAGGACCGACGAGCAGTACTTC. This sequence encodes CASSARGRDRTDEQYF.

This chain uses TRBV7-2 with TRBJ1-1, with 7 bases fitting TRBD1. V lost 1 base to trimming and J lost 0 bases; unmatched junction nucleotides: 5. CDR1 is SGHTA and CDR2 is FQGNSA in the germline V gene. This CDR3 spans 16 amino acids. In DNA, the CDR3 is TGTGCCAGCAGCTTAGGTACAGGGGCGATGAACACTGAAGCTTTCTTT. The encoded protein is CASSLGTGAMNTEAFF.